The text below deals with one TCR beta chain. TCRdb's table, derived via immunoSEQ multiplex PCR, lists solely in-frame clones and lacks some. This table holds over 120,000 clones, roughly 87% found once. The sample belongs to a study of blood T cell repertoires in COVID-19. The source material was peripheral blood. The receptor's source is a human donor in a cohort sampled during active COVID-19.

CDR3 sequence (DNA): TGTGCCACCAGCAGAGATTATGGGCAGCACACCGGGGAGCTGTTTTTT. Its translation: CATSRDYGQHTGELFF. The chain couples TRBV15 to TRBJ2-2; D gene unclear. Germline V gives CDR1 LNHNV, CDR2 YYDKDF (reference sequence). With 0 bases removed from V and 3 bases from J, the gap between germline ends came to 11 bases. This CDR3 spans 16 amino acids.